The entry that follows covers one TCR beta chain sequence. Antigen specificity is unknown. From genomic DNA, two-round multiplex PCR was used to amplify TCR beta CDR3. Each TRBV and TRBJ gene had its own primer in the first PCR round. TCRdb ran MiXCR on the multiplex PCR reads and lists one entry per CDR3 protein. The sample includes 20,000 to 30,000 distinct CDR3 sequences, about 34% of them seen just once. This sample is drawn from a study of prognosis after radiotherapy for stage I lung cancer. In the study overall: Receipt of concurrent therapy with stereotactic body radiotherapy occurred in no patient.

The V gene's germline CDR1 is LGHNA and CDR2 YSLEER. Trimming pared 0 bases from V and 6 bases from J, leaving 11 bases between. This CDR3 comprises 15 residues. Study observations and caveats: Reduced unique TCR clone counts were recorded after stereotactic body radiation therapy, with a median of about 10,000 versus 6,900.

This rearrangement joins TRBV4-3 to TRBJ2-2, with a possible D match to TRBD2 (6 bases). The source was PBMCs, collected before or after stereotactic body radiation therapy (not recorded which). This TCR came from a donor aged 50 or older with non-small cell lung cancer. The CDR3: CASSQDRGISGELFF. The CDR3 DNA reads as TGCGCCAGCAGCCAAGATCGGGGGATATCCGGGGAGCTGTTTTTT.